This is a list of T cell receptor beta chains from one sample in a study of graft-versus-host responses after intestinal transplantation. Some clones are missing from TCRdb's copy, which holds only in-frame ones; the method was immunoSEQ multiplex PCR. The repertoire has 40,000 to 55,000 clones, roughly 95% of them found once; the top ten carry 0.2% to 0.25%. These receptors have no known antigen. The sample here was unstimulated CD8+ T cells sorted from spleen or lymph node cells, taken before transplant. The receptors were gathered from a human donor who was the organ donor for an intestinal transplant. CDR3s include the opening cysteine and the closing phenylalanine or tryptophan. The D gene is left open where the match is weak. Clone size appears in some rows only: once, few, many, or a class for an expanded clone.

few TRBD1 TRBJ1-2 TRBV11-2 CASSSTGGNYGYTF TGTGCCAGCAGCTCGACAGGGGGAAACTATGGCTACACCTTC
- - TRBJ2-5 TRBV27 CASSLDQETQYF TGTGCCAGCAGTTTGGACCAAGAGACCCAGTACTTC
- TRBD1 TRBJ1-4 TRBV4-3 CASSQGQGVNEKLFF TGCGCCAGCAGCCAAGGACAGGGCGTTAATGAAAAACTGTTTTTT
- - TRBJ1-5 TRBV6-5 CASSGFNQPQHF TGTGCCAGCTCAGGGTTCAATCAGCCCCAGCATTTT
- - TRBJ2-7 TRBV4-3 CASSQELIYEQYF TGCGCCAGCAGCCAAGAACTAATCTACGAGCAGTACTTC
- - TRBJ2-7 TRBV27 CASSPPGFYEQYF TGTGCCAGCAGTCCCCCGGGGTTCTACGAGCAGTACTTC
- - TRBJ1-2 TRBV6-1 CASSEAPAGASYGYTF TGTGCCAGCAGTGAAGCGCCGGCAGGGGCCTCCTACGGCTACACCTTC
- - TRBJ1-2 TRBV29-1 CSVEYGVGYTF TGCAGCGTTGAATACGGGGTTGGCTACACCTTC
- - TRBJ2-7 TRBV27 CASSTHRSGSSWEQYF TGTGCCAGCAGCACCCATCGATCAGGATCGTCGTGGGAGCAGTACTTC
once TRBD1 TRBJ2-7 TRBV4-2 CASSQDGTGSYEQYF TGTGCCAGCAGCCAAGACGGGACAGGGTCCTACGAGCAGTACTTC
- - TRBJ2-7 TRBV27 CASSSSISYEQYF TGTGCCAGCAGTTCGTCTATCTCCTACGAGCAGTACTTC
- - TRBJ2-5 TRBV28 CASSSELRGGRETQYF TGTGCCAGCAGTTCGGAGTTGAGGGGGGGCCGGGAGACCCAGTACTTC
once - TRBJ2-5 TRBV4-3 CASSHGVIGETQYF TGCGCCAGCAGCCACGGGGTAATAGGCGAGACCCAGTACTTC
- TRBD1 TRBJ1-1 TRBV4-3 CASSQGGQGYTEAFF TGCGCCAGCAGCCAAGGGGGACAGGGGTACACTGAAGCTTTCTTT
- TRBD2 TRBJ2-7 TRBV4-3 CASSQRTSGAYEQYF TGCGCCAGCAGCCAGCGAACTAGCGGGGCCTACGAGCAGTACTTC
- - TRBJ1-6 TRBV7-9 CASSFTGTESPLHF TGTGCCAGCAGTTTCACCGGGACGGAGTCACCCCTCCACTTT
- TRBD1 TRBJ2-1 TRBV27 CASSFSTRRTGENEQFF TGTGCCAGCAGTTTTTCGACCCGGCGGACAGGGGAGAATGAGCAGTTCTTC
- - TRBJ1-5 TRBV7-8 CASSVSPRTQPQHF TGTGCCAGCAGCGTCTCGCCTCGGACCCAGCCCCAGCATTTT
- TRBD1 TRBJ2-5 TRBV14 CASSQPDRDGETQYF TGTGCCAGCAGCCAACCCGACAGGGATGGAGAGACCCAGTACTTC
- TRBD2 TRBJ2-1 TRBV29-1 CSVDGLAGKPGVEQFF TGCAGCGTCGATGGACTAGCGGGGAAACCTGGGGTTGAGCAGTTCTTC
once - TRBJ1-1 TRBV4-2 CASSLPRGVSSTEAFF TGTGCCAGCAGCTTACCGAGGGGGGTGTCGAGCACTGAAGCTTTCTTT
- TRBD2 TRBJ2-1 TRBV7-6 CASSLDGGGTINEQFF TGTGCCAGCAGCTTAGATGGCGGGGGGACCATCAATGAGCAGTTCTTC
- - TRBJ2-3 TRBV5-1 CASSFTLSTDTQYF TGCGCCAGCAGCTTTACACTTAGCACAGATACGCAGTATTTT
once - TRBJ2-1 TRBV5-1 CASSLVLGERAQSNEQFF TGCGCCAGCAGCTTGGTCCTGGGGGAGAGGGCCCAGTCCAATGAGCAGTTCTTC
- - TRBJ1-5 TRBV6-1 CASSVPRDSNQPQHF TGTGCCAGCAGCGTCCCGAGGGATAGCAATCAGCCCCAGCATTTT
- TRBD1 TRBJ1-1 TRBV5-5 CASSQGDRVAFF TGCGCCAGCAGCCAAGGGGACAGGGTTGCTTTCTTT
once TRBD1 TRBJ1-2 TRBV7-2 CASSLYRGGYGYTF TGTGCCAGCAGCTTATACAGGGGAGGCTATGGCTACACCTTC
- - TRBJ2-1 TRBV27 CASSLSMADFGREQFF TGTGCCAGCAGTTTATCGATGGCGGACTTTGGACGAGAGCAGTTCTTC
- - TRBJ2-7 TRBV27 CASSAVDSPYEQYF TGTGCCAGCAGTGCCGTGGACAGCCCCTACGAGCAGTACTTC
- - TRBJ1-2 TRBV4-1 CASSQDPIQGLSYGYTF TGCGCCAGCAGCCAAGACCCTATACAGGGTCTGTCCTATGGCTACACCTTC
- - TRBJ1-5 TRBV4-1 CASSPSMIRGRDNSNQPQHF TGCGCCAGCAGCCCAAGTATGATTAGGGGTCGGGATAATAGCAATCAGCCCCAGCATTTT
- - TRBJ2-7 TRBV4-2 CASSQASGTYEQYF TGTGCCAGCAGCCAAGCCTCAGGGACCTACGAGCAGTACTTC
- - TRBJ1-3 TRBV4-3 CASSQEGPLGEGNTIYF TGCGCCAGCAGCCAAGAGGGCCCCCTAGGGGAAGGAAACACCATATATTTT
- TRBD2 TRBJ2-5 TRBV7-8 CASSLALAGGRIQETQYF TGTGCCAGCAGCTTAGCTCTAGCGGGGGGCCGAATCCAAGAGACCCAGTACTTC
once TRBD2 TRBJ2-3 TRBV4-3 CASSQDRGTGLAGTDTQYF TGCGCCAGCAGCCAAGATCGGGGGACGGGACTAGCGGGCACAGATACGCAGTATTTT
- - TRBJ2-7 TRBV7-8 CASSLWEGYEQYF TGTGCCAGCAGCTTATGGGAAGGCTACGAGCAGTACTTC
- TRBD1 TRBJ2-2 TRBV4-1 CASSHRDSPGELFF TGCGCCAGCAGCCATCGGGACAGCCCCGGGGAGCTGTTTTTT
- - TRBJ2-7 TRBV6-6 CASSYVQGYEQYF TGTGCCAGCAGTTACGTCCAGGGCTACGAGCAGTACTTC
- TRBD2 TRBJ2-3 TRBV4-2 CASSQNGLAGGLSTDTQYF TGTGCCAGCAGCCAAAATGGACTAGCGGGGGGCCTTAGCACAGATACGCAGTATTTT
- TRBD2 TRBJ2-5 TRBV27 CASSLLAGMDQETQYF TGTGCCAGCAGTTTACTAGCGGGGATGGACCAAGAGACCCAGTACTTC
- - TRBJ2-7 TRBV18 CASSPPVRDYEQYF TGTGCCAGCTCACCACCAGTTCGGGATTACGAGCAGTACTTC
- - TRBJ1-5 TRBV27 CASSSPGGNQPQHF TGTGCCAGCAGTTCCCCGGGCGGGAATCAGCCCCAGCATTTT
- - TRBJ1-1 TRBV28 CASSPGSLGDYTEAFF TGTGCCAGCAGTCCGGGATCCCTCGGGGATTACACTGAAGCTTTCTTT
- - TRBJ1-1 TRBV7-9 CASSLGTATEAFF TGTGCCAGCAGCTTAGGGACAGCCACTGAAGCTTTCTTT
- - TRBJ1-1 TRBV5-4 CASSLAIQNTEAFF TGTGCCAGCAGCTTGGCTATCCAGAACACTGAAGCTTTCTTT
- - TRBJ2-4 TRBV4-3 CASSQDYGSLAKNIQYF TGCGCCAGCAGCCAAGATTATGGATCCCTAGCCAAAAACATTCAGTACTTC
- - TRBJ2-1 TRBV5-1 CASSLGYPVPYNEQFF TGCGCCAGCAGCCTTGGTTACCCGGTACCCTACAATGAGCAGTTCTTC
- TRBD2 TRBJ2-2 TRBV19 CASRLSGGFSGELFF TGTGCCAGTAGACTCAGCGGGGGGTTCAGCGGGGAGCTGTTTTTT
- - TRBJ1-2 TRBV27 CASSLGGTYGYTF TGTGCCAGCAGTTTAGGGGGGACCTATGGCTACACCTTC
- TRBD1 TRBJ1-2 TRBV5-1 CAVDRGYYGYTF TGCGCCGTAGACAGGGGTTACTATGGCTACACCTTC
- TRBD1 TRBJ2-7 TRBV7-9 CASGQDTYEQYF TGTGCCAGCGGACAGGATACCTACGAGCAGTACTTC
- - TRBJ1-1 TRBV28 CATAVGRNTEAFF TGTGCCACCGCGGTTGGGAGGAACACTGAAGCTTTCTTT
few TRBD2 TRBJ2-7 TRBV2 CASSDSGTYEQYF TGTGCCAGCAGTGACAGCGGGACTTACGAGCAGTACTTC
- TRBD2 TRBJ2-7 TRBV5-1 CASSLVSGAYEQYF TGCGCCAGCAGCTTGGTTAGCGGGGCCTACGAGCAGTACTTC